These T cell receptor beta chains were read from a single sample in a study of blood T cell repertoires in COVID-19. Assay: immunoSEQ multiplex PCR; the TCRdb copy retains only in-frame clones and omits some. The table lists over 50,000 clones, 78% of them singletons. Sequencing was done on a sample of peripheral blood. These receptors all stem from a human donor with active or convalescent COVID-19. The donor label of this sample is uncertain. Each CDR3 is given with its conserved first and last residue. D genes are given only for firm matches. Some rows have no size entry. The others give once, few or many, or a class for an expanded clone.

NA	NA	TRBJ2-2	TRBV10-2	CASRYSGKNTGELFF	TGCGCCAGCAGGTATAGCGGCAAGAACACCGGGGAGCTGTTTTTT
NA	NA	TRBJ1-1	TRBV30	CAWKGAGVTEAFF	TGTGCCTGGAAGGGCGCAGGGGTCACTGAAGCTTTCTTT
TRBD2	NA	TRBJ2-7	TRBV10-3	CAISESIGGRGYEQYF	TGTGCCATCAGTGAGTCGATTGGCGGGAGAGGCTACGAGCAGTACTTC
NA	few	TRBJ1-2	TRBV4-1	CASSQDLRQSNYGYTF	TGCGCCAGCAGCCAAGATTTGAGACAGTCTAACTATGGCTACACCTTC
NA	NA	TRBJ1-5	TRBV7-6	CASSLAPVLSNQPQHF	TGTGCCAGCAGCTTAGCCCCGGTTTTGAGCAATCAGCCCCAGCATTTT
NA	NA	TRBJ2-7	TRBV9	CASSVDGFYEQYF	TGTGCCAGCAGCGTAGACGGGTTCTACGAGCAGTACTTC
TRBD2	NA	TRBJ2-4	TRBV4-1	CASSRIPGLREPRAKNIQYF	TGCGCCAGCAGCCGCATACCGGGACTAAGGGAGCCTAGAGCCAAAAACATTCAGTACTTC
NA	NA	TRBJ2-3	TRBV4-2	CASSQVATTSTDTQYF	TGTGCCAGCAGCCAAGTAGCAACGACTAGCACAGATACGCAGTATTTT
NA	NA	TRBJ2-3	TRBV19	CASSTTAISTDTQYF	TGTGCCAGTAGTACGACAGCGATTAGCACAGATACGCAGTATTTT
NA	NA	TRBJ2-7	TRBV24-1	CATSDFRDSSEQYF	TGTGCCACCAGTGATTTTCGGGACTCATCCGAGCAGTACTTC
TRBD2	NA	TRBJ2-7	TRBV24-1	CATSDLLVRRLAGARAAYEQYF	TGTGCCACCAGTGATTTACTTGTGCGGAGACTAGCGGGAGCTCGGGCTGCCTACGAGCAGTACTTC
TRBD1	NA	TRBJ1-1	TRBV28	CANTIQQGTTEAFF	TGTGCCAACACCATCCAACAGGGGACCACTGAAGCTTTCTTT
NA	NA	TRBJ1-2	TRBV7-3	CASSPGRQNYGYTF	TGTGCCAGCAGCCCCGGACGACAGAACTATGGCTACACCTTC
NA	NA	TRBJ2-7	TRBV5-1	CASSVDGLGSSYEQYF	TGCGCCAGCAGCGTCGATGGGCTTGGGAGCTCCTACGAGCAGTACTTC